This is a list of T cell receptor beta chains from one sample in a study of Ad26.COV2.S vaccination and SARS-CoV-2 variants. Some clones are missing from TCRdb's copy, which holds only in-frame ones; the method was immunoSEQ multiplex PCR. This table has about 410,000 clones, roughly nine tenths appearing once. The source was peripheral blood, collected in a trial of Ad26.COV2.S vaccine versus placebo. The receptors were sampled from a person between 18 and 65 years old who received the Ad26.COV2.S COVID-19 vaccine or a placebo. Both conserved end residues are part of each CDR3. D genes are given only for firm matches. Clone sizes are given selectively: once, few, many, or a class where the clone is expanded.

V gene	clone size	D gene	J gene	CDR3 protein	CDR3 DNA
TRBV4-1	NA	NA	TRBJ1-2	CASSPPGREDGYTF	TGCGCCAGCAGCCCGCCGGGTCGGGAAGATGGCTACACCTTC
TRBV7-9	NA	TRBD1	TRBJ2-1	CASSLFGQGMNEQFF	TGTGCCAGCAGTTTATTTGGACAGGGCATGAATGAGCAGTTCTTC
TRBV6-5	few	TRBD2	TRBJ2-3	CASRHSGASTDTQYF	TGTGCCAGCAGACATAGCGGGGCTAGCACAGATACGCAGTATTTT
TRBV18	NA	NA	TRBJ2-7	CASSEGVYEQYF	TGTGCCAGCTCAGAGGGAGTCTACGAGCAGTACTTC
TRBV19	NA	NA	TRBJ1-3	CASSTLDIDSGNTIYF	TGTGCCAGTAGTACCCTGGACATAGACTCTGGAAACACCATATATTTT
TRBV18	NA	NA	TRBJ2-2	CASSPSLNTGELFF	TGTGCCAGCTCACCCAGTCTTAACACCGGGGAGCTGTTTTTT
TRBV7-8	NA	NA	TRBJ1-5	CASSLGGSHQPQHF	TGTGCCAGCAGCTTAGGGGGCAGCCATCAGCCCCAGCATTTT
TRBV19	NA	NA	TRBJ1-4	CASSISPDPGPNEKLFF	TGTGCCAGTAGTATCAGCCCGGACCCGGGGCCTAATGAAAAACTGTTTTTT
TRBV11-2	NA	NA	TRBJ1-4	CASSPGRAGPEKLFF	TGTGCCAGCAGCCCGGGCCGGGCAGGGCCTGAAAAACTGTTTTTT
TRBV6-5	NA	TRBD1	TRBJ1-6	CASSYSQQGLSPLHF	TGTGCCAGCAGTTACTCTCAACAGGGGCTTTCACCCCTCCACTTT
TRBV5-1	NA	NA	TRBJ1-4	CASSLGVLREKLFF	TGCGCCAGCAGCTTGGGGGTATTAAGGGAAAAACTGTTTTTT
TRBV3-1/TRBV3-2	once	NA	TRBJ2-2	CASSPYGVSGELFF	TGTGCCAGCAGCCCCTACGGGGTCAGCGGGGAGCTGTTTTTT
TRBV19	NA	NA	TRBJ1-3	CASSIDGSGNTIYF	TGTGCCAGTAGTATAGACGGCTCTGGAAACACCATATATTTT
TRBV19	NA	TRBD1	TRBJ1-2	CASSMGQGHWGYTF	TGTGCCAGTAGTATGGGACAGGGGCACTGGGGCTACACCTTC
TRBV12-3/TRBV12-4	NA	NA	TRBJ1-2	CASSHRRSYGYTF	TGTGCCAGCAGTCATAGAAGGTCATATGGCTACACCTTC
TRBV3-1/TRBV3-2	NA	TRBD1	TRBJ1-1	CASSPAAGTGGAGGEAFF	TGTGCCAGCAGCCCAGCGGCGGGAACAGGGGGCGCGGGAGGTGAAGCTTTCTTT
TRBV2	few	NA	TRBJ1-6	CASSETGQHNSPLHF	TGTGCCAGCAGTGAAACCGGACAGCATAATTCACCCCTCCACTTT
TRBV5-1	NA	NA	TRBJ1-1	CASSGGQHTEAFF	TGCGCCAGCAGCGGTGGACAGCACACTGAAGCTTTCTTT
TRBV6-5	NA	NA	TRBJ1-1	CASSYDWGTNTEAFF	TGTGCCAGCAGTTACGACTGGGGGACGAACACTGAAGCTTTCTTT
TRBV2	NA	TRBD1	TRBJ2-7	CASAGQGSGEQYF	TGTGCCAGCGCCGGACAGGGTTCGGGCGAGCAGTACTTC
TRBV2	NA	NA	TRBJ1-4	CASSDNSQNEKLFF	TGTGCCAGCAGTGACAATTCGCAGAACGAAAAACTGTTTTTT
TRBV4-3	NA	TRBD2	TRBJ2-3	CASSPRPGSSGGASDTQYF	TGCGCCAGCAGCCCCCGCCCGGGGAGTAGCGGGGGGGCGTCAGATACGCAGTATTTT
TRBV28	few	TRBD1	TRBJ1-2	CASSRPGQGASYGYTF	TGTGCCAGCAGCAGACCGGGACAGGGGGCTAGCTATGGCTACACCTTC
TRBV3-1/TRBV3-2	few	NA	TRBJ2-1	CASSQVSMGENEQFF	TGTGCCAGCAGCCAAGTTAGCATGGGGGAGAATGAGCAGTTCTTC
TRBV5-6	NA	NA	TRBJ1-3	CASSLRTALSGNTIYF	TGTGCCAGCAGCTTGCGGACGGCGCTCTCTGGAAACACCATATATTTT
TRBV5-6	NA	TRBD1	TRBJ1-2	CASSPGTAVYGYTF	TGTGCCAGCAGCCCGGGGACAGCAGTCTATGGCTACACCTTC
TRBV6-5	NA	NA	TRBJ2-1	CASSSGGSPYNEQFF	TGTGCCAGCAGTTCCGGGGGAAGCCCCTACAATGAGCAGTTCTTC
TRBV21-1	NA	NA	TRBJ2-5	CASSKTPPIQGLETQYF	TGTGCCAGCAGCAAAACGCCGCCCATACAGGGGCTGGAGACCCAGTACTTC
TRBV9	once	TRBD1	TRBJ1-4	CASSVEAGQDEKLFF	TGTGCCAGCAGCGTAGAGGCGGGACAGGATGAAAAACTGTTTTTT
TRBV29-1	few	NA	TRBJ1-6	CSVAPAIGSPLHF	TGCAGCGTTGCCCCTGCGATAGGATCACCCCTCCACTTT
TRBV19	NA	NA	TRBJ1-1	CASIMGPGPAFF	TGTGCCAGTATTATGGGTCCAGGGCCAGCTTTCTTT
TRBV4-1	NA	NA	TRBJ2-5	CASSQDRGQGGRKRETQYF	TGCGCCAGCAGCCAAGATAGAGGACAGGGAGGGAGAAAACGAGAAACCCAGTACTTC
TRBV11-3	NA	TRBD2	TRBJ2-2	CASSSRLAGLTGELFF	TGTGCCAGCAGCTCCAGACTAGCGGGGCTCACCGGGGAGCTGTTTTTT
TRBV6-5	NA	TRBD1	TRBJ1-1	CASTRGTEAFF	TGTGCCAGCACCAGGGGGACTGAAGCTTTCTTT
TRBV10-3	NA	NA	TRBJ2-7	CAIRGVSSYEQYF	TGTGCCATCAGAGGGGTGAGCTCCTACGAGCAGTACTTC
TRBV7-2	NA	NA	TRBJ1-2	CASSLGGAVSGYTF	TGTGCCAGCAGCTTAGGAGGGGCTGTTAGTGGCTACACCTTC
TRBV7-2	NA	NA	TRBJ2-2	CASSLRQGNTGELFF	TGTGCCAGCAGCTTAAGGCAGGGGAACACCGGGGAGCTGTTTTTT
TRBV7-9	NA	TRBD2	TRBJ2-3	CASSFSGVIDTQYF	TGTGCCAGCAGCTTTAGCGGGGTCATAGATACGCAGTATTTT
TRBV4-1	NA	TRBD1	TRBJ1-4	CASSQTGTGLEKLFF	TGCGCCAGCAGCCAAACCGGGACAGGCCTGGAAAAACTGTTTTTT
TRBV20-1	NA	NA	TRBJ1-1	CSAQNGPEAFF	TGCAGTGCTCAGAATGGACCTGAAGCTTTCTTT
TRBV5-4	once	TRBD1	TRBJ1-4	CASSPGTGPTNEKLFF	TGTGCCAGCAGCCCTGGGACAGGGCCAACTAATGAAAAACTGTTTTTT
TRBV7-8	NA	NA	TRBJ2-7	CASSPPSYEQYF	TGTGCCAGCAGCCCCCCCTCCTACGAGCAGTACTTC
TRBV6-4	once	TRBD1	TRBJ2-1	CASSWDRQGDNEQFF	TGTGCCAGCAGCTGGGACAGGCAGGGGGACAATGAGCAGTTCTTC
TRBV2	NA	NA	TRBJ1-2	CASSGENYGYTF	TGTGCCAGCAGCGGGGAAAACTATGGCTACACCTTC
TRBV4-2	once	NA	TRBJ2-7	CASSQDLGYYEQYF	TGTGCCAGCAGCCAAGATCTAGGTTACTACGAGCAGTACTTC
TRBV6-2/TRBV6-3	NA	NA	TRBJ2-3	CASSYLTDTQYF	TGTGCCAGCAGTTACCTCACAGATACGCAGTATTTT
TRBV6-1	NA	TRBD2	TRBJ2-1	CASSDGSGYEQFF	TGTGCCAGCAGTGACGGTAGCGGGTATGAGCAGTTCTTC
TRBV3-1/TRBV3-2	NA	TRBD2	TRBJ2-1	CASSHRAGGNYNEQFF	TGTGCCAGCAGCCATCGCGCGGGGGGGAACTACAATGAGCAGTTCTTC
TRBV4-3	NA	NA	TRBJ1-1	CASSQESNRVTEAFF	TGCGCCAGCAGCCAAGAATCGAACAGGGTCACTGAAGCTTTCTTT
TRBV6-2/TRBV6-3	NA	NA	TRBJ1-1	CASSRGDTEAFF	TGTGCCAGCAGTAGGGGGGACACTGAAGCTTTCTTT
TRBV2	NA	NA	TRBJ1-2	CASRVNIGYTF	TGTGCCAGCAGAGTGAACATTGGCTACACCTTC
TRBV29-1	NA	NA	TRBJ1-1	CSTQDGSTEAFF	TGCAGCACCCAAGACGGGAGCACTGAAGCTTTCTTT
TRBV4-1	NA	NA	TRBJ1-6	CASSQPWGRRDSPLHF	TGCGCCAGCAGCCAACCCTGGGGCAGGAGGGATTCACCCCTCCACTTT
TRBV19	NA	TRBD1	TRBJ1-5	CASKTGGYNQPQHF	TGTGCCAGTAAGACAGGGGGTTACAATCAGCCCCAGCATTTT
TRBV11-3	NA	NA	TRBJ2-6	CASSLLWTAGANVLTF	TGTGCCAGCAGCCTCTTGTGGACAGCTGGGGCCAACGTCCTGACTTTC